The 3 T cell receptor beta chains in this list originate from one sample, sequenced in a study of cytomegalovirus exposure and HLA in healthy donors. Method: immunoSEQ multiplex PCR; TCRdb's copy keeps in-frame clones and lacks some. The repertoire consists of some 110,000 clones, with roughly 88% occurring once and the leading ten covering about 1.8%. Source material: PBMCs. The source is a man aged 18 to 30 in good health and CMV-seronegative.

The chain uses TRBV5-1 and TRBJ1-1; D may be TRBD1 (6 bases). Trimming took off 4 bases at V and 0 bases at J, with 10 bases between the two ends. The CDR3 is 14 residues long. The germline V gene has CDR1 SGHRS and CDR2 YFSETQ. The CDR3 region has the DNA TGCGCCAGCAGCCCAAGGACAGTGAACACTGAAGCTTTCTTT. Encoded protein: CASSPRTVNTEAFF.

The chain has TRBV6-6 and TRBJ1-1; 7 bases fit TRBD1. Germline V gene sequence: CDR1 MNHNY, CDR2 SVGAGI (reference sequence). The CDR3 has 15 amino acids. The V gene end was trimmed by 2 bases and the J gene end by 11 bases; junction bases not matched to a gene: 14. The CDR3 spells CASSYDRAKSPAAFF. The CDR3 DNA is TGTGCCAGCAGTTACGACAGGGCCAAATCCCCGGCGGCTTTCTTT.

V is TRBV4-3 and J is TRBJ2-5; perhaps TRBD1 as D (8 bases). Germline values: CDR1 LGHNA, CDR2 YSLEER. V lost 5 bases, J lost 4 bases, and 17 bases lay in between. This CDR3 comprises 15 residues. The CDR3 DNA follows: TGCGCCAGCAGCGCGACAGGGGAGCGGGGAGAGACCCAGTACTTC. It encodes CASSATGERGETQYF.